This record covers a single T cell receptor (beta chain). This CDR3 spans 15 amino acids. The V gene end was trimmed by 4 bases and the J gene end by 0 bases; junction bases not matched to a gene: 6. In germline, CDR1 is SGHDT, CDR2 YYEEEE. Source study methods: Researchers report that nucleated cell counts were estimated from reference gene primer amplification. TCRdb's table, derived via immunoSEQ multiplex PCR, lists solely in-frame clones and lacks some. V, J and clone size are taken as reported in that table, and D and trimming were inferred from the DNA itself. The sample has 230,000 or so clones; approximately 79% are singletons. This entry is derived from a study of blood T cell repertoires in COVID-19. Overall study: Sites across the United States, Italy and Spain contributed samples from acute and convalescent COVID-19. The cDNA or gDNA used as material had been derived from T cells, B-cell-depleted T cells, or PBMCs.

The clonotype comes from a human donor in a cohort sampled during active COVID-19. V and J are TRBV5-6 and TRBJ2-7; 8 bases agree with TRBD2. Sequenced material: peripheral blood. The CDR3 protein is CASSALAALSYEQYF. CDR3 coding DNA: TGTGCCAGCAGCGCACTAGCGGCCCTCTCCTACGAGCAGTACTTC.